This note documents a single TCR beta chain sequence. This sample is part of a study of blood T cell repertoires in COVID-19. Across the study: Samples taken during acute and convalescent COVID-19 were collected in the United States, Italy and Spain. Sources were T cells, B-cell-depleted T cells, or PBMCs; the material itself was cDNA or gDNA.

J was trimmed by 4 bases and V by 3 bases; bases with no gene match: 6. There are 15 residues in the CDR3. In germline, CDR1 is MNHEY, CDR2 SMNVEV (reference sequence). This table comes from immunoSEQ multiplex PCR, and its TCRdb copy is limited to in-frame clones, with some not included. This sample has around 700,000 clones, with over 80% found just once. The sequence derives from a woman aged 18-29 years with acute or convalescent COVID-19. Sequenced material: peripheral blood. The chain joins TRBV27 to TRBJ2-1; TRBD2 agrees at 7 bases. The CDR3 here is CASSFGGEVYNEQFF. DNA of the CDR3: TGTGCCAGCAGTTTTGGGGGGGAGGTATACAATGAGCAGTTCTTC.